This T cell receptor beta chain is from a study of blood T cells in healthy people across ages. Germline CDR1 MDHEN, CDR2 SYDVKM. V was shortened by 3 bases and J by 4 bases, with 13 bases between the two germline ends. The CDR3 extends over 14 amino acids. With a J-beta primer mix and a sample-barcoded 5' primer, a second PCR ran about 6 to 11 cycles. TCRdb used MiXCR to reprocess the 5' RACE reads, holding one entry per CDR3 protein. The data show over 500,000 distinct CDR3 sequences, 45% to 60% seen once. The chain has TRBV28 and TRBJ2-7; D unclear. Sequences were obtained from blood. The TCR was taken from an elderly woman in good health. CDR3 protein: CASSFLGLLYEQYF. The CDR3 bases are TGTGCCAGCAGTTTCCTAGGCCTCCTTTACGAGCAGTACTTC.